This TCR beta chain was found in a study of T-cell reconstitution after alpha-beta-depleted transplantation in children (dated by TCRdb to about 2016). Concerning the study at large: The study quantitatively tracked T-cell immune reconstitution after TCRalphabeta/CD19-depleted allogeneic hematopoietic cell transplantation in children using TCR repertoire profiling.

Taken from the germline V gene, the CDR1 and CDR2 loops are ENHRY and SYGVKD. At the junction V is shortened by 2 bases and J by 1 base, with 10 bases in between. Counted from cysteine to phenylalanine, this CDR3 has 15 amino acids. Only CDR3 DNA is held: 45 bases, read in frame from base 1. Regarding this clonotype: This clone's antigen is unknown. Base qualities are not provided; no much larger clone lies one nucleotide away.

Library preparation employed PCR. This sample was sequenced with an Illumina HiSeq 2500. Molecular barcoding was employed in the preparation of TCR libraries, with unique molecular identifiers being used to normalize TCRbeta repertoire quantification. TCRdb reworked the public reads: Q25 trimming with fastp, MiXCR clone assembly, productive beta chains retained. Each CDR3 protein appears once, grouped with its most common genes and DNA. The sample has 500,000 or so distinct CDR3 sequences on record, approximately 32% of them singletons. Approximately 2.3% of the sample goes to the ten largest clones.

The receptor comes from a human donor who donated a stem cell graft to a child with aplastic anemia. The chain joins TRBV10-3 to TRBJ2-3; a confident D gene designation cannot be given. Here the sequenced sample was PBMCs from the stem cell graft donor, taken from the stem cell graft. This receptor carries the CDR3 CAISEVASRTDTQYF. The DNA reads as follows: TGTGCCATCAGTGAGGTGGCGTCCCGCACAGATACGCAGTATTTT.